This TCR beta chain came from a study of T-cell memory formation after mild COVID-19. Study details: Clusters were largely donor specific.

CDR1 is SGDLS and CDR2 is YYNGEE in the germline V gene. The V end lost 6 bases, the J end lost 6 bases, and 18 bases lay between the germline ends. The CDR3 is 14 amino acids. cDNA libraries for TCR alpha and TCR beta, carrying sample barcodes and UMIs, came from 5'RACE with constant-segment primers. TCRdb reanalysed the 5' RACE reads using MiXCR and keeps one entry per CDR3 protein. The data show about 100,000 distinct CDR3 sequences, with roughly 10% seen just once and about 40% held by the top ten. Material for sequencing was PBMCs or a T cell subset sorted from them (not recorded which). The receptor was isolated from a man aged 18-30 years who had mild COVID-19 (a few samples of this study predate the infection). Cell type and time point are not known. The chain couples TRBV9 to TRBJ1-2; D call uncertain. The CDR3 region has the DNA TGTGCCAGCACACACCCCGGGGAAGCAGATGGCTACACCTTC. This encodes CASTHPGEADGYTF.